The present T cell receptor (beta chain) was sequenced within a study of breast tumors, draining lymph nodes, adjacent tissues (dated by TCRdb to 2015 to 2016). Notes on the research overall: Breast cancer patients provided tumor, adjacent nontumor tissue and axillary lymph nodes, and the study compared the TCR beta repertoires across these three sources. In human breast cancer, the study set out to evaluate how tumor, surrounding tissue and draining lymph node repertoires relate to one another and whether T cells may move between these sites.

The run used an Illumina HiSeq 2000. TCR beta chain libraries were generated through multiplex PCR amplification. High-throughput sequencing was used to analyze the amplified TCR beta chain products. TCRdb trimmed the raw reads at Q25, called clones with MiXCR and kept productive beta chains. Rows are unified per CDR3 protein, each entry keeping the most common DNA and genes. The sample records tens of thousands of distinct CDR3 sequences, over 25% of which are singletons. Over 8% of the sample is taken by the ten largest. This clonotype was seen repeatedly, ten times or more. There is no known antigen for this receptor. Base qualities were left out, and no much larger clone turns up one base away. Study-wide findings and limitations: Tumor and nontumor tissue repertoires were significantly more similar in luminal-like than in basal-like breast cancer. The conclusion that tumor T cells originate in lymph nodes was framed as consistent with a hypothesis rather than directly demonstrated. Tumor T-cell repertoires showed less diversity than lymph node repertoires and more diversity than nontumor tissue repertoires, and tumor T-cell repertoires showed preferential V and J gene usage. A scenario in which most tumor T cells derive from the lymph node and then expand within tumor tissue was judged to be consistent with the data.

The lymph node samples were taken from the axillary draining lymph nodes of breast cancer patients. Sequencing was performed on axillary lymph node tissue. The source of this sequence is a female donor with breast cancer. Some clones in this sample may be carry-over from other donors' samples.

The CDR3 loop reads CASSARGMDRSYNSPLHF. The DNA is TGTGCCAGCAGTGCCCGGGGAATGGACCGCTCCTATAATTCACCCCTCCACTTT. Rearrangement joined TRBV6-1 to TRBJ1-6, with no confident D gene call. The germline V gene yields MNHNS for CDR1 and SASEGT for CDR2. Reading from cysteine to phenylalanine, the CDR3 counts 18 amino acids. The read is trimmed to its CDR3 DNA, 54 bases read in frame from base 1. The junction shows trimming of 4 bases on V and 0 bases on J, plus 16 bases between the germline ends.